This T cell receptor (beta chain) was documented in a study of metastatic and nonmetastatic thyroid tumors. Study-level background: Blood and tumor or nodule tissue repertoires from malignant and benign thyroid patients were compared.

Each patient came to thyroid surgery without any prior treatment (of any kind). This clone has ten or more counts. Its matching antigen is unknown. Authors' analysis steps: Across clinicopathological groups, CDR3 differences served as the basis for building a distant-metastasis classifier for papillary thyroid cancer. TCRdb re-analyzed the PCR reads through MiXCR. The V and J calls here are based on TCRdb, not the publication. The repertoire consists of 15,000 to 20,000 clones, with approximately 30% occurring once and the leading ten covering approximately 22%. Overall study results and limits: Malignant thyroid tumors reportedly had TCR beta diversity that was significantly higher than in benign nodules, in blood and tumor.

The sample consisted of tumor tissue. The source is a female donor with papillary thyroid cancer or a benign thyroid nodule (not recorded which). Some clones in this sample may be carry-over from other donors' samples.

The CDR3 sequence is CSARRGHQETQYF. CDR3 coding DNA: TGCAGTGCTAGAAGGGGACATCAAGAGACCCAGTACTTC. The J gene is TRBJ2-5, the V gene TRBV20-1; D perhaps matches TRBD1 (6 bases). Germline V gene sequence: CDR1 DFQATT, CDR2 SNEGSKA (reference sequence). The CDR3 loop spans 13 amino acids. Trimming cost V 2 bases and J 2 bases, with 9 bases left between them.